This T cell receptor (beta chain) was obtained from a study of blood T cell repertoires in COVID-19. Across the whole study: The origin of the acute and convalescent COVID-19 samples was the United States, Italy and Spain. The cDNA or gDNA used as material had been derived from T cells, B-cell-depleted T cells, or PBMCs.

Original processing notes: Amplification of reference gene primers was used by the study to estimate nucleated cell counts. Using immunoSEQ multiplex PCR, the repertoire was profiled, and TCRdb retains in-frame clones only, with some absent. V and J calls and clone size follow that table, whereas D and trimming were derived from the DNA. The sample includes some 150,000 clones, roughly nine tenths seen only once; the top ten take roughly 7%. Unmatched junction bases numbered 8, after V lost 5 bases and J lost 9 bases. Germline V gene lookup returns CDR1 LGHDT and CDR2 YNNKEL (reference sequence). The CDR3 is made up of 15 amino acids.

The sequenced sample was peripheral blood. This sequence was found in an elderly woman in a cohort sampled during active or convalescent COVID-19. V usage is TRBV3-1 (or the pseudogene TRBV3-2) and J usage is TRBJ2-1; 12 positions match TRBD2. Here the CDR3 DNA reads TGTGCCAGCAGCTCTAGCGGGAGGGCCAGCGGTGAGCAGTTCTTC. Its protein is CASSSSGRASGEQFF.